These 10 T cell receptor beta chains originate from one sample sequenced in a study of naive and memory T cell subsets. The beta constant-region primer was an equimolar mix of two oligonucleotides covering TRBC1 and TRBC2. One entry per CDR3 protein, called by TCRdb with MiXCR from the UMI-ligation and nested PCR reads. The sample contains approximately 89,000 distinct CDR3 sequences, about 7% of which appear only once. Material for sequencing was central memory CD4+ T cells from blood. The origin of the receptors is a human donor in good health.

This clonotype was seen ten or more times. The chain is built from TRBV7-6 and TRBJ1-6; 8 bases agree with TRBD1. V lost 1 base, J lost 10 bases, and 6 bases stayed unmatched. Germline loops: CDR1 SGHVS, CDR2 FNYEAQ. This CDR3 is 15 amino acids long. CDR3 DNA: TGTGCCAGCAGCTTAGAGGCAGGGGGCGAATCACCCCTCCACTTT. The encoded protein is CASSLEAGGESPLHF.

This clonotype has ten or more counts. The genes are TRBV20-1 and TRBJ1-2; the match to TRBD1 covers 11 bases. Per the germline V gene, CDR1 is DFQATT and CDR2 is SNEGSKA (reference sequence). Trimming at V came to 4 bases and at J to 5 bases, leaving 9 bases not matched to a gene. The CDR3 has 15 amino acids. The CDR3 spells CSAISPGQGDYGYTF. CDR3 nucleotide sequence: TGCAGTGCTATAAGCCCGGGACAGGGGGATTATGGCTACACCTTC.

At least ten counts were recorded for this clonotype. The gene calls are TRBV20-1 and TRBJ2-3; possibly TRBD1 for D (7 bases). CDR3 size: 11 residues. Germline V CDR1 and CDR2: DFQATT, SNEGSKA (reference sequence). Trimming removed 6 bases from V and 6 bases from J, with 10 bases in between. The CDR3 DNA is TGCAGTGCGCCAGGGGGGGATACGCAGTATTTT. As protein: CSAPGGDTQYF.

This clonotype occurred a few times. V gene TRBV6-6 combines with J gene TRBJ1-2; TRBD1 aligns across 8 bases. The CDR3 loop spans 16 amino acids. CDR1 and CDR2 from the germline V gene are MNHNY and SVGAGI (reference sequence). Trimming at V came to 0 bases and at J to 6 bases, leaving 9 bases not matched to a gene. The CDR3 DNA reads TGTGCCAGCAGTTACTCGATGGCAGGGGGCGCGGATGGCTACACCTTC. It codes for CASSYSMAGGADGYTF.

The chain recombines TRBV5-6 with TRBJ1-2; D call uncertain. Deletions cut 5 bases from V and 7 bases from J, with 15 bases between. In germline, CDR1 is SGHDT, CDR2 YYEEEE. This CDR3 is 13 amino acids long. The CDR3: CASRTGRSTGYTF. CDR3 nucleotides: TGTGCCAGCAGGACCGGGAGATCTACTGGCTACACCTTC. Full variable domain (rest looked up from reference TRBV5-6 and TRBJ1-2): DAGVTQSPTHLIKTRGQQVTLRCSPKSGHDTVSWYQQALGQGPQFIFQYYEEEERQRGNFPDRFSGHQFPNYSSELNVNALLLGDSALYLCASRTGRSTGYTFGSGTRLTVV.

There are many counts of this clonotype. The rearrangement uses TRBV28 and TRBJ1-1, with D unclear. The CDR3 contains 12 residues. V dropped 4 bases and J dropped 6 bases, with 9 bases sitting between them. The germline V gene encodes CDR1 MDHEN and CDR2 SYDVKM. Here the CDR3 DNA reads TGTGCCAGCAGTTGGAGTAGATCTGAAGCTTTCTTT. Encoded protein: CASSWSRSEAFF.

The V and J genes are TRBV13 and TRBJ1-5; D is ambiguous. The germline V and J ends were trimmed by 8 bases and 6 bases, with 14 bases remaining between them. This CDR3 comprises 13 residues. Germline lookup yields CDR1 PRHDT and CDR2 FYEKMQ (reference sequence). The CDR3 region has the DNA TGTGCCAGCGGGAGGGAGGGTGGTCAGCCCCAGCATTTT. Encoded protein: CASGREGGQPQHF.

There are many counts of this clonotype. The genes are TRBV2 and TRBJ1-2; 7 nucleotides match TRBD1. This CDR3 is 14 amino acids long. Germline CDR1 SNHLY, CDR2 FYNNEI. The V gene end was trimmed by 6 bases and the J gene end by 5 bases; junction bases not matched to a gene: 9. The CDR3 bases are TGTGCCAGCAGCCCGACCTTACAGGGGTATGGCTACACCTTC. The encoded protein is CASSPTLQGYGYTF.

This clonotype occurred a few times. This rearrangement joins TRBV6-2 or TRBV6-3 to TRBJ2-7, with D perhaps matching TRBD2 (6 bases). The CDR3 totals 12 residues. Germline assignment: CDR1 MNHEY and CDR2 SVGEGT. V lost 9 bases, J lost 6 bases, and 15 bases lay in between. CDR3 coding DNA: TGTGCCAGGGGGATGACGGGGGTCGAGCAGTACTTC. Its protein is CARGMTGVEQYF.

The CDR3 protein is CAWSVHVALSGRLTGNTIYF. CDR3 sequence (DNA): TGTGCCTGGAGTGTACATGTCGCGTTATCAGGGAGGCTTACTGGAAACACCATATATTTT. The chain recombines TRBV30 with TRBJ1-3, with a possible D match to TRBD1 (5 bases). V was cut by 0 bases and J by 2 bases, with 26 bases left in between. Germline lookup yields CDR1 GTSNPN and CDR2 SVGIG (reference sequence). The CDR3 is made up of 20 amino acids.